Below, one TCR beta chain is given with its context. The data originate from a study of T cell changes during pregnancy in multiple sclerosis. The V segment lost 4 bases and the J segment 6 bases; nucleotides outside the gene matches: 14. The CDR3 is 16 residues long. CDR1 is SGHNT, CDR2 YYREEE, per germline (reference sequence). TCRdb's table, derived via immunoSEQ multiplex PCR, lists solely in-frame clones and lacks some. The sample consists of 70,000 to 95,000 clones, around 95% of them appearing once. This specimen was peripheral blood, taken in the second trimester of pregnancy. The TCR comes from a female donor in good health, enrolled as a control in a pregnancy study. This sequence joins TRBV5-4 and TRBJ2-5, with TRBD2 matching 8 bases. As DNA, the CDR3 is TGTGCCAGCAGCCCCCAGCTCGGGGGGGAGGGAAAGACCCAGTACTTC. It is translated as CASSPQLGGEGKTQYF.